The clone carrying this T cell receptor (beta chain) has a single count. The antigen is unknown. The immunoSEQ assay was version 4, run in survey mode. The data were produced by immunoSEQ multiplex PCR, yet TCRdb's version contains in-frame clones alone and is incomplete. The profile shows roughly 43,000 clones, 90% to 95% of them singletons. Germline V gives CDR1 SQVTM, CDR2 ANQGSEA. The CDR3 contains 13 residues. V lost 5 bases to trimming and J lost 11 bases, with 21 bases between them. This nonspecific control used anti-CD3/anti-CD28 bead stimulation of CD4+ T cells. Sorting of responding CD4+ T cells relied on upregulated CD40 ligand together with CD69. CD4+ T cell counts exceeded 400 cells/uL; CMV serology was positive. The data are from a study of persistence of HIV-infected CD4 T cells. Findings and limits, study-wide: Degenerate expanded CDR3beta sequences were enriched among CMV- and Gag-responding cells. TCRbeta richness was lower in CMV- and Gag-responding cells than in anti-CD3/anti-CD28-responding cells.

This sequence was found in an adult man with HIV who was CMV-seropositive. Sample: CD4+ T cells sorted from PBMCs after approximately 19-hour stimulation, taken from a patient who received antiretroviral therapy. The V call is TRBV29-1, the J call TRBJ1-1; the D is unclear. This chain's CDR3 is CSVFLHGDKLAFF. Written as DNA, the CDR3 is TGCAGCGTTTTCCTCCACGGGGATAAATTGGCTTTCTTT.